The clone carrying this TCR beta chain has just a few counts. Germline V CDR1 and CDR2: DFQATT, SNEGSKA (reference sequence). The CDR3 is made up of 14 amino acids. Between the trimmed V and J ends, which lost 0 bases and 3 bases, there was a span of 12 bases. Assembly of TCR beta libraries relied on iRepertoire HTBI primers together with Arm-PCR of CDR3 regions. In TCRdb, the multiplex PCR reads were re-called with MiXCR into one record per CDR3 protein. The sample contains over 500,000 distinct CDR3 sequences, roughly a sixth of which appear only once. This sample was taken from a study of regulatory T cells in long-lasting Graves disease. In the study overall: Graves' patients who were just diagnosed had used antithyroid drugs for under 3 months.

Time point here: newly diagnosed GD, antithyroid drugs for less than 3 months. The authors made the TCR library using RNA they extracted from PBMCs. The same data also contributed to another study, on T cells in Graves' hyperthyroidism and ophthalmopathy.

The V gene is TRBV20-1, the J gene TRBJ2-7; possibly TRBD1 for D (6 bases). The starting material was peripheral blood mononuclear cells (PBMCs), obtained at new diagnosis, from a patient treated with antithyroid drugs. The source of this sequence is a man between 18 and 35 years old with Graves disease. Written as DNA, the CDR3 is TGCAGTGCTAGAGAAATGACAGGAGGCTACGAGCAGTACTTC. Amino acids: CSAREMTGGYEQYF.